The next 12 T cell receptor beta chains were all read from a single sample in a study of blood T cell repertoires in COVID-19. The method was immunoSEQ multiplex PCR; TCRdb's version includes in-frame clones alone and lacks a portion of them. The sample carries some 120,000 clones, 80% to 90% recorded once. The material sequenced was peripheral blood. The receptors come from a man aged 35-49 years with acute or convalescent COVID-19.

This chain connects TRBV7-2 to TRBJ2-1; D might be TRBD2 (5 bases). This CDR3 has 17 amino acids. CDR1 SGHTA and CDR2 FQGNSA come from the germline V gene. Trimming removed 3 bases at V and 0 bases at J, with 15 bases between. The CDR3 reads CASSFDRRRSSYNEQFF. In DNA form, the CDR3 reads TGTGCCAGCAGCTTTGATCGGAGGCGAAGCTCCTACAATGAGCAGTTCTTC.

The CDR3 is CASSLVTGRAHYEQYF. CDR3 sequence (DNA): TGTGCCAGCAGCTTAGTGACAGGCAGGGCCCACTACGAGCAGTACTTC. The chain links TRBV7-2 to TRBJ2-7, with a possible D match to TRBD1 (6 bases). CDR1 SGHTA and CDR2 FQGNSA come from the germline V gene. The germline V and J ends were trimmed by 1 base and 3 bases, with 16 bases remaining between them. This CDR3 region has 16 residues.

The rearrangement uses TRBV4-2 and TRBJ2-3, with 10 bases lining up with TRBD2. Germline V CDR1 and CDR2: LGHNA, YNFKEQ. This CDR3 is 17 amino acids long. With 0 bases clipped from V and 1 base from J, the junction kept 4 bases outside the gene matches. DNA of the CDR3: TGTGCCAGCAGCCAAGAAAGTGGGACTAGCGGCACAGATACGCAGTATTTT. Its translation is CASSQESGTSGTDTQYF.

The chain uses TRBV7-2 and TRBJ1-6; maybe TRBD1 (6 bases). Germline V CDR1 and CDR2: SGHTA, FQGNSA. V lost 7 bases to trimming and J lost 8 bases, with 18 bases between them. This CDR3 contains 15 residues. DNA for the CDR3: TGTGCCAGCACCTTGAGGGGCAGGGGTTATTCACCCCTCCACTTT. Amino acids: CASTLRGRGYSPLHF.

The V and J genes are TRBV6-5 and TRBJ1-1; TRBD1 matches at 8 bases. The CDR3 contains 16 residues. Germline V CDR1 and CDR2: MNHEY, SVGAGI. V was pared by 1 base and J by 7 bases, with 11 bases of the junction left unmatched. The CDR3 sequence is CASSYLGTGPGVEAFF. CDR3 nucleotides: TGTGCCAGCAGTTACTTAGGGACAGGCCCTGGAGTTGAAGCTTTCTTT.

Concerning this clone itself: One junction end disagrees with the germline gene, perhaps due to a read error. The chain has TRBV7-7 and TRBJ1-1; D is uncertain. The CDR3 is 17 amino acids. Germline V lookup: CDR1 SSHAT, CDR2 FNYEAQ (reference sequence). CDR3 region: CASSSPLRAVLNTEAFF. CDR3 DNA: TGTGCTAGCAGCTCCCCCCTGAGGGCGGTCCTTAACACTGAAGCTTTCTTT.

The chain couples TRBV18 to TRBJ1-1; D might be TRBD1 (6 bases). The length of the CDR3 is 14 residues. V shed 5 bases and J shed 0 bases, with 10 bases lying between them. In germline, CDR1 is KGHSH, CDR2 LQKENI. This CDR3 reads CASSIQGLNTEAFF. The CDR3 region has the DNA TGTGCCAGCTCAATCCAGGGGCTGAACACTGAAGCTTTCTTT.

The chain links TRBV18 to TRBJ2-7; 7 bases line up with TRBD1. CDR1 is KGHSH, CDR2 LQKENI, per germline. V was clipped by 5 bases and J by 3 bases; unmatched bases: 4. The CDR3 is 13 amino acids. The CDR3 is CASSWTGSYEQYF. CDR3 bases: TGTGCCAGCTCATGGACAGGAAGCTACGAGCAGTACTTC.

This chain links TRBV28 with TRBJ1-2, with TRBD1 as a possible D gene (5 bases). The CDR3 spans 13 residues. V was shortened by 2 bases and J by 4 bases, with 8 bases between the two germline ends. Germline assignment: CDR1 MDHEN and CDR2 SYDVKM. The CDR3 coding sequence is TGTGCCAGCAGTTTACAGGGAAGCTATGGCTACACCTTC. This codes for CASSLQGSYGYTF.

V and J are TRBV27 and TRBJ1-6; D possibly corresponds to TRBD1 (5 bases). The CDR3 is 15 amino acids. The V gene lost 1 base and the J gene lost 9 bases, with 13 bases spanning the gap. The V gene's germline CDR1 is MNHEY and CDR2 SMNVEV (reference sequence). The CDR3 sequence is CASSLYRSYFSPLHF. Here the CDR3 DNA reads TGTGCCAGCAGTTTATACAGGAGCTATTTTTCACCCCTCCACTTT.

The chain employs TRBV7-9 and TRBJ2-1, with TRBD2 matching over 13 bases. CDR1 and CDR2 from the germline V gene are SEHNR and FQNEAQ (reference sequence). The CDR3 covers 17 residues. V was pared by 5 bases and J by 0 bases, with 4 bases of the junction left unmatched. CDR3: CASSPRTSGSSYNEQFF. The CDR3, as DNA: TGTGCCAGCAGCCCTCGGACTAGCGGGAGCTCCTACAATGAGCAGTTCTTC.

The chain uses TRBV6-5 and TRBJ1-5, with 10 bases that match TRBD1. V gave up 7 bases and J gave up 6 bases; unmatched junction bases: 3. Per germline, CDR1 MNHEY and CDR2 SVGAGI. The CDR3 totals 13 residues. DNA for the CDR3: TGTGCCAGCACTTGGACAGGGGGTCAGCCCCAGCATTTT. Translated, it gives CASTWTGGQPQHF.